This T cell receptor beta chain was recovered during a study of blood T cell repertoires in COVID-19. The CDR3 contains 15 residues. Germline assignment: CDR1 SNHLY and CDR2 FYNNEI. V dropped 6 bases and J dropped 0 bases, with 12 bases sitting between them. Two negative PCRs, clearance, or symptom resolution had been documented for recovered Cohort 3 donors. Under the authors' procedure: Estimation of nucleated cell counts relied on the amplification of reference gene primers. Clones were sequenced by immunoSEQ multiplex PCR, and TCRdb holds only the in-frame ones, with some missing. Clonal size and the V and J genes are those of that table, whereas D and trimming came from the DNA. The sample gives 300,000 to 350,000 clones, 70% to 90% of which show up once; 2.2% is in the top ten.

This clonotype originated in a man aged 25 to 45 who had recovered from COVID-19. The chain uses TRBV2 and TRBJ1-5; D is undetermined. Sequenced material: PBMCs or T cells enriched from blood (not recorded which). CDR3 nucleotides: TGTGCCAGCAGGTACAGAGATTATAGCAATCAGCCCCAGCATTTT. This translates into CASRYRDYSNQPQHF.